Listed here are 2 T cell receptor beta chains from one sample, sequenced in a study of blood T cell repertoires in COVID-19. Produced via immunoSEQ multiplex PCR; TCRdb's table is partial and in-frame only. The sample records 110,000 to 150,000 clones, 88% being singletons. Sequencing input: peripheral blood. Receptors originate from an older man with acute or convalescent COVID-19.

The chain links TRBV7-2 to TRBJ2-3; 11 nucleotides match TRBD1. CDR1 is SGHTA and CDR2 is FQGNSA in the germline V gene. Trimming at V came to 5 bases and at J to 3 bases, leaving 7 bases not matched to a gene. The CDR3 has 16 amino acids. CDR3 protein: CASSPGQGARTDTQYF. DNA for the CDR3: TGTGCCAGCAGCCCAGGACAGGGGGCGCGGACAGATACGCAGTATTTT. The entire variable domain, with the rest obtained from reference TRBV7-2 and TRBJ2-3, is as follows: GAGVSQSPSNKVTEKGKDVELRCDPISGHTALYWYRQSLGQGLEFLIYFQGNSAPDKSGLPSDRFSAERTGGSVSTLTIQRTQQEDSAVYLCASSPGQGARTDTQYFGPGTRLTVL.

The V call is TRBV9, the J call TRBJ1-6; 7 nucleotides line up with TRBD1. This CDR3 spans 13 amino acids. CDR1 and CDR2 (germline): SGDLS, YYNGEE. V was clipped by 5 bases and J by 9 bases; unmatched bases: 5. This CDR3 reads CASSGTVSSPLHF. CDR3 DNA sequence: TGTGCCAGCAGTGGGACAGTATCTTCACCCCTCCACTTT.